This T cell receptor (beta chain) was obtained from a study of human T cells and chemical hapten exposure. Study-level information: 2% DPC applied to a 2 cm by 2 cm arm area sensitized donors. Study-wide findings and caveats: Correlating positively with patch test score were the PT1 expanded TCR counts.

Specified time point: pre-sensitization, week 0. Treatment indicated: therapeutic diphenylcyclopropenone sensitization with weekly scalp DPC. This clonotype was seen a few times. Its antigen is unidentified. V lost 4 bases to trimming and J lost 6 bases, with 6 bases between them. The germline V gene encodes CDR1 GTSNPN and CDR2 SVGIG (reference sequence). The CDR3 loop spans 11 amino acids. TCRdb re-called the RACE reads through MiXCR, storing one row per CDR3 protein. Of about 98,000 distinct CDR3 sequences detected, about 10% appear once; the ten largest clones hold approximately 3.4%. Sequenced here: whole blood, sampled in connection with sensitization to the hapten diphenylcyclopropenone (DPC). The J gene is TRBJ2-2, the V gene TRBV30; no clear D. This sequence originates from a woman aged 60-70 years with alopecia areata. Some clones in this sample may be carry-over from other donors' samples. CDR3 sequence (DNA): TGTGCCTGGACCGGGTCCGGGGAGCTGTTTTTT. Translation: CAWTGSGELFF.